Described below is a single T cell receptor (beta chain) sequence and its context. Its antigen is not identified. The data were taken from a study of cytomegalovirus exposure and HLA in healthy donors. About the study: Caucasian-associated ancestry cluster membership applied to around 80% of 398 genotyped donors. General study findings and limits: A few chains tied to CMV proved CMV antigen-specific in vitro. Earlier analysis looked at TCR beta V segments, and most were productive about 90% or about 30% of the time.

CDR3 length: 14 residues. Germline-derived CDR1 and CDR2 are LNHDA and SQIVND (reference sequence). After removal of 9 bases from V and 1 base from J, the junction contained 5 bases not matched to a gene. Researchers ran the PCR with 60 Vbeta and 13 Jbeta primers. The data were produced by immunoSEQ multiplex PCR, yet TCRdb's version contains in-frame clones alone and is incomplete. The sample has roughly 170,000 clones, 75% to 85% seen once; the top ten hold 0.5% to 0.8%. The chain is built from TRBV19 and TRBJ1-5; 8 bases fit TRBD1. The material sequenced was PBMCs. This clonotype was obtained from a boy aged 5 to 17 in good health and CMV-seronegative. The CDR3 coding sequence is TGTGCCAGCCAGGGGGCGGGAAGCAATCAGCCCCAGCATTTT. This translates into CASQGAGSNQPQHF.